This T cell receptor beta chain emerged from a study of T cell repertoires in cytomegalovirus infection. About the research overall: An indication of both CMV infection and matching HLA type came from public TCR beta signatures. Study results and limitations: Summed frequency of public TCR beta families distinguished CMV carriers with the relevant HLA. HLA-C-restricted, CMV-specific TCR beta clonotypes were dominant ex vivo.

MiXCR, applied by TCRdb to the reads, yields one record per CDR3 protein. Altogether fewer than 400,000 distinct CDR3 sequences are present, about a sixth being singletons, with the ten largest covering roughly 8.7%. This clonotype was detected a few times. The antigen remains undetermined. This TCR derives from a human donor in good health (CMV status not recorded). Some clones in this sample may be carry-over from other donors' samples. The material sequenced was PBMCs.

In DNA form, the CDR3 reads TGTGCCAGCAGCTTAACGGGGGCGCCTGGCACAGATACGCAGTATTTT. This encodes CASSLTGAPGTDTQYF. This chain connects TRBV11-2 to TRBJ2-3; tentatively, D is TRBD1 or TRBD2 (6 bases each). The CDR3 loop spans 16 amino acids. From germline, CDR1 is SGHAT and CDR2 FQNNGV. V was cut by 2 bases and J by 1 base, with 13 bases left in between.